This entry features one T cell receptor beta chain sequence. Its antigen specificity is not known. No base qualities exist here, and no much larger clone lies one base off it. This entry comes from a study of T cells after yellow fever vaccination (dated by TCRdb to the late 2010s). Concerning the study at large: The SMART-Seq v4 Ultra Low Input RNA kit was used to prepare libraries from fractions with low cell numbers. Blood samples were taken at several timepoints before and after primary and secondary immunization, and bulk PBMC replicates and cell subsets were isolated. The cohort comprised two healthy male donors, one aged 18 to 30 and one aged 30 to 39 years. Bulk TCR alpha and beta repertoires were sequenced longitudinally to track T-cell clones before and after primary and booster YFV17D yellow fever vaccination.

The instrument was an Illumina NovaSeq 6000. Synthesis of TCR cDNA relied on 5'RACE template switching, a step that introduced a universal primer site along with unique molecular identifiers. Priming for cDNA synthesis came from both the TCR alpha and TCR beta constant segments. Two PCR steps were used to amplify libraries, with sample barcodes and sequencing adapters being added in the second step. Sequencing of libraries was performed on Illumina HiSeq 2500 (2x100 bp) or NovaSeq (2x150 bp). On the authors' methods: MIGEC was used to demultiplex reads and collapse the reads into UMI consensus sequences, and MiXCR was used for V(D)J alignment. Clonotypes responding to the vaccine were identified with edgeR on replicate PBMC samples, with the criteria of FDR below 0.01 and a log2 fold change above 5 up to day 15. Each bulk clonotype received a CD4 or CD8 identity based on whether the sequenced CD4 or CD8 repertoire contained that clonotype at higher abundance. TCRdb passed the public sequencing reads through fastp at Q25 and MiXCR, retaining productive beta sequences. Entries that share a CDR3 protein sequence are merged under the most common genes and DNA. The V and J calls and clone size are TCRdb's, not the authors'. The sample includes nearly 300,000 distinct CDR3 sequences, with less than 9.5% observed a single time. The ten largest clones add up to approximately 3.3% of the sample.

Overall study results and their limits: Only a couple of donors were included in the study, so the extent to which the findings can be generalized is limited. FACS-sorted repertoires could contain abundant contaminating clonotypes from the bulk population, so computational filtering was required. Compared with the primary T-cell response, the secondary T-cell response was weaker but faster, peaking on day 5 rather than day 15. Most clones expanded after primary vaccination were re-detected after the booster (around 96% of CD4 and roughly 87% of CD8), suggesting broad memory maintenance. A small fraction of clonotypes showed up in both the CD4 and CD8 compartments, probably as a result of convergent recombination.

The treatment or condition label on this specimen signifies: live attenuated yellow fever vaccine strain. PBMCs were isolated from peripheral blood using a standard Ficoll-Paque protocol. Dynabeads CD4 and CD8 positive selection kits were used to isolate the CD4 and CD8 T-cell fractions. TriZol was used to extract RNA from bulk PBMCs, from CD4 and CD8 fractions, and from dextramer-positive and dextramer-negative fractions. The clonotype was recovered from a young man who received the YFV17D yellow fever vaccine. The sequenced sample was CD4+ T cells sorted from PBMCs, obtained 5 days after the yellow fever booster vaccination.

In nucleotides, the sequence is TGTGCCAGCAGTTTAATTGGGACTAGCGGAGAAGAGACCCAGTACTTC. It is translated as CASSLIGTSGEETQYF. Here the chain combines TRBV27 and TRBJ2-5; 11 bases in the middle match TRBD2. From the cysteine up to the phenylalanine, the CDR3 has a length of 16 residues. Solely the CDR3 DNA is kept, with 48 bases framed from the first base. Germline trimming: 2 bases from V, 3 bases from J; junction bases outside gene matches: 5. Sequences MNHEY (CDR1) and SMNVEV (CDR2) are obtained from the germline V gene (reference sequence).